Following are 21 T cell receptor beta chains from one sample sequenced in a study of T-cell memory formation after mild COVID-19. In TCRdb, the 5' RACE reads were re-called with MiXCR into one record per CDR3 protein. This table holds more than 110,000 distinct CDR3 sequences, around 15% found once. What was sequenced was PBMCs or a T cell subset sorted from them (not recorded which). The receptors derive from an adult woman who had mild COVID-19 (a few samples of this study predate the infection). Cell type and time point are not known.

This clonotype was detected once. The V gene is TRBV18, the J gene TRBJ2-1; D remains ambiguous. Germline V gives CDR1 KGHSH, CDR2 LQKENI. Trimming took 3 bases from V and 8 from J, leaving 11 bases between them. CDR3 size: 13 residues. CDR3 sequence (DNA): TGTGCCAGCTCACCCGAGAGTACCCATGAGCAGTTCTTC. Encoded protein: CASSPESTHEQFF.

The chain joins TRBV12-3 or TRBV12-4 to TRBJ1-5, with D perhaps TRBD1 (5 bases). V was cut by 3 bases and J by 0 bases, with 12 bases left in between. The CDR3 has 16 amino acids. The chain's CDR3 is CASSLAGGGSNQPQHF. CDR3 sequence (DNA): TGTGCCAGCAGTTTGGCAGGTGGGGGTAGCAATCAGCCCCAGCATTTT.

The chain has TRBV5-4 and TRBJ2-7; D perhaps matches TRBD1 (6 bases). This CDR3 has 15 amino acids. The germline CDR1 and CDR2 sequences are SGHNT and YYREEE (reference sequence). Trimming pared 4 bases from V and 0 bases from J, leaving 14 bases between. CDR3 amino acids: CASSPDRHLSYEQYF. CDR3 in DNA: TGTGCCAGCAGCCCTGACAGGCACCTCTCCTACGAGCAGTACTTC. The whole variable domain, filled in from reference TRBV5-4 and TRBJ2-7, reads ETGVTQSPTHLIKTRGQQVTLRCSSQSGHNTVSWYQQALGQGPQFIFQYYREEENGRGNFPPRFSGLQFPNYSSELNVNALELDDSALYLCASSPDRHLSYEQYFGPGTRLTVT.

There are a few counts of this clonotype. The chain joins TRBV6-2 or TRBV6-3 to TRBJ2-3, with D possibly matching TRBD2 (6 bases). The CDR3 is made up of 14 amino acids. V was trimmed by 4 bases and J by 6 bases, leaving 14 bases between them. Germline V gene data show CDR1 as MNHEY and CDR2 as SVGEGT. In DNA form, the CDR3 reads TGTGCCAGCAGTTCGACTAGGCTGTACGATACGCAGTATTTT. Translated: CASSSTRLYDTQYF.

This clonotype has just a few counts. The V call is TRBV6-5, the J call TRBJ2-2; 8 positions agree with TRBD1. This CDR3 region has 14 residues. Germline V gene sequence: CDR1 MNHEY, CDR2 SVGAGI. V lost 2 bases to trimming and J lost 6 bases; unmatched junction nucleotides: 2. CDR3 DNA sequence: TGTGCCAGCAGTTACATACAGGGGGCCGGGGAGCTGTTTTTT. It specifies CASSYIQGAGELFF.

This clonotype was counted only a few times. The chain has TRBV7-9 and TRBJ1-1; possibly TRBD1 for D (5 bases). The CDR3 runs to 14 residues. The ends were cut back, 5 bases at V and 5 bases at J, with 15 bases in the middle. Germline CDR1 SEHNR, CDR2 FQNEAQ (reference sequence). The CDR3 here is CASSRSGGDTEAFF. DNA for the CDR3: TGTGCCAGCAGCCGGAGCGGGGGAGATACTGAAGCTTTCTTT.

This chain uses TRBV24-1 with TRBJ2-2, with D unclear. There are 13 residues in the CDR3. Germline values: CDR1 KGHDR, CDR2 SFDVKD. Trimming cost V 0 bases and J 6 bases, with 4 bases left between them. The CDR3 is CATSDLHPGELFF. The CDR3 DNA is TGTGCCACCAGTGATTTGCATCCCGGGGAGCTGTTTTTT.

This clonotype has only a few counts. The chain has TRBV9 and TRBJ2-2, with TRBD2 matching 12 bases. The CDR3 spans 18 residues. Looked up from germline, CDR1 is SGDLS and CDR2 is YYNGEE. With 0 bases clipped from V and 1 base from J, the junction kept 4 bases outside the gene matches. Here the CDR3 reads CASSVVTSGRQNTGELFF. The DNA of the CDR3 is TGTGCCAGCAGCGTAGTAACTAGCGGGAGGCAGAACACCGGGGAGCTGTTTTTT.

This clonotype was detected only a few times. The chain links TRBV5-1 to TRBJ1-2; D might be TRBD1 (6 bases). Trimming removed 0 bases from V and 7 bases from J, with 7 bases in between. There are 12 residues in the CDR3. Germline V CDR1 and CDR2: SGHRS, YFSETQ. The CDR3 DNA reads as TGCGCCAGCAGCTTGGACAGGGTTGGCTACACCTTC. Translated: CASSLDRVGYTF.

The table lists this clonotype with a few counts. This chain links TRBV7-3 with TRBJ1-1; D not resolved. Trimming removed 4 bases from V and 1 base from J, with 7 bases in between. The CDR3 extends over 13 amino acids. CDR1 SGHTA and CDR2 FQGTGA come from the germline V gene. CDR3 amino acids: CASSWVPNTEAFF. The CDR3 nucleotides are TGTGCCAGCAGCTGGGTCCCGAACACTGAAGCTTTCTTT.

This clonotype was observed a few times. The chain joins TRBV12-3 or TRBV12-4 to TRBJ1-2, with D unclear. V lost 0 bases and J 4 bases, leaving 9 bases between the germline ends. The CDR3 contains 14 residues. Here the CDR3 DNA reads TGTGCCAGCAGTTTAGCGGCCATTGGCTATGGCTACACCTTC. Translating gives CASSLAAIGYGYTF.

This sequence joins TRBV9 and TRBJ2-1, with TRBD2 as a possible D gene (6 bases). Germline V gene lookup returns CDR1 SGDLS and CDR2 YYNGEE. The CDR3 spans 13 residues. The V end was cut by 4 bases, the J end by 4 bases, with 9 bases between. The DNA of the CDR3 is TGTGCCAGCAGCACGCGGGATTACAATGAGCAGTTCTTC. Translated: CASSTRDYNEQFF.

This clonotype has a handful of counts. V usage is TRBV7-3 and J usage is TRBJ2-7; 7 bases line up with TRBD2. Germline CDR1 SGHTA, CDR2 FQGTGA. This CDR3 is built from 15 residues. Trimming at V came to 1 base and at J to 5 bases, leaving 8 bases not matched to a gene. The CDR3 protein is CASSLNGEGFDEQYF. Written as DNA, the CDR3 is TGTGCCAGCAGCTTAAATGGGGAGGGGTTCGACGAGCAGTACTTC. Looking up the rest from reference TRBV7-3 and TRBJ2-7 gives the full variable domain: GAGVSQTPSNKVTEKGKYVELRCDPISGHTALYWYRQSLGQGPEFLIYFQGTGAADDSGLPNDRFFAVRPEGSVSTLKIQRTERGDSAVYLCASSLNGEGFDEQYFGPGTRLTVT.

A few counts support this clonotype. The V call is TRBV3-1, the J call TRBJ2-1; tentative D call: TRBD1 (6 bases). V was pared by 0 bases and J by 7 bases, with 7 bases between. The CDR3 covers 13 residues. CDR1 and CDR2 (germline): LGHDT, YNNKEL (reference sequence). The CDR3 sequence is CASSQEDRNEQFF. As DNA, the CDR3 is TGTGCCAGCAGCCAAGAGGACAGAAATGAGCAGTTCTTC.

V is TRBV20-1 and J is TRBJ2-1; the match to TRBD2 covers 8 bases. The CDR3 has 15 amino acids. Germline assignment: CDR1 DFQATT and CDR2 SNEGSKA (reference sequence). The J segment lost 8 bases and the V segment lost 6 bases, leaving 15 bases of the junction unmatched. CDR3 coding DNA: TGCAGTGCGGGGGTGGGGACTAGAGCTTCGTATGAGCAGTTCTTC. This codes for CSAGVGTRASYEQFF.

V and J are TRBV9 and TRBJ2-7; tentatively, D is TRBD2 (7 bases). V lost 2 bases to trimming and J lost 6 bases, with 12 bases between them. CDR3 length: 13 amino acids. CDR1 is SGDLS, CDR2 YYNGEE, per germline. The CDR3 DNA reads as TGTGCCAGCAGCGTTGGGGGGGCTGGCGAGCAGTACTTC. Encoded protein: CASSVGGAGEQYF.

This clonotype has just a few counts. The CDR3 protein is CASSFAGPSYEQYF. DNA for the CDR3: TGTGCCAGCAGTTTCGCGGGACCCTCCTACGAGCAGTACTTC. The rearrangement uses TRBV27 and TRBJ2-7; possibly TRBD2 for D (6 bases). This CDR3 is built from 14 residues. V lost 3 bases and J lost 0, with 9 bases in between. CDR1 is MNHEY, CDR2 SMNVEV, per germline (reference sequence).

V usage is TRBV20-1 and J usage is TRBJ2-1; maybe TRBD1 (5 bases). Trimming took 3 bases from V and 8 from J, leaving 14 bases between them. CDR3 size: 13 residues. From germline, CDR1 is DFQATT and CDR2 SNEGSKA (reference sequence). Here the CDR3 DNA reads TGCAGTGCTAGCAGGGTGGGAATCGATGAGCAGTTCTTC. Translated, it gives CSASRVGIDEQFF.

This CDR3 is CASSQGPEEGSPENYGYTF. CDR3 sequence (DNA): TGTGCCAGCAGCCAAGGCCCCGAGGAGGGATCGCCCGAGAACTATGGCTACACCTTC. This chain uses TRBV3-1 with TRBJ1-2; D remains ambiguous. Germline CDR1 reads LGHDT; CDR2 reads YNNKEL (reference sequence). The V end lost 1 base, the J end lost 2 bases, and 23 bases lay between the germline ends. This CDR3 spans 19 amino acids. The complete variable domain, with remaining parts taken from reference TRBV3-1 and TRBJ1-2, reads DTAVSQTPKYLVTQMGNDKSIKCEQNLGHDTMYWYKQDSKKFLKIMFSYNNKELIINETVPNRFSPKSPDKAHLNLHINSLELGDSAVYFCASSQGPEEGSPENYGYTFGSGTRLTVV.

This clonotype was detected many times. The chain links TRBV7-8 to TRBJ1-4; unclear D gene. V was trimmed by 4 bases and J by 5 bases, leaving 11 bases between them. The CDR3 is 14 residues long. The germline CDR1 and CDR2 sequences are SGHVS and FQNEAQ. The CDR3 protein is CASSYVLENEKLFF. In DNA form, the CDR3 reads TGTGCCAGCAGCTACGTCCTGGAGAATGAAAAACTGTTTTTT. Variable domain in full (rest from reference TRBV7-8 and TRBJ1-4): GAGVSQSPRYKVAKRGQDVALRCDPISGHVSLFWYQQALGQGPEFLTYFQNEAQLDKSGLPSDRFFAERPEGSVSTLKIQRTQQEDSAVYLCASSYVLENEKLFFGSGTQLSVL.

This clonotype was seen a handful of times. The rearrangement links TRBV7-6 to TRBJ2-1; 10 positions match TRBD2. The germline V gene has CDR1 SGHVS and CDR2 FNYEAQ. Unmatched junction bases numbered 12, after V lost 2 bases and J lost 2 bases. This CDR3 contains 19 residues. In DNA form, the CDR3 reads TGTGCCAGCAGCTTATCACGCGGCCTAGCGGGAGATGCCTACAATGAGCAGTTCTTC. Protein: CASSLSRGLAGDAYNEQFF.